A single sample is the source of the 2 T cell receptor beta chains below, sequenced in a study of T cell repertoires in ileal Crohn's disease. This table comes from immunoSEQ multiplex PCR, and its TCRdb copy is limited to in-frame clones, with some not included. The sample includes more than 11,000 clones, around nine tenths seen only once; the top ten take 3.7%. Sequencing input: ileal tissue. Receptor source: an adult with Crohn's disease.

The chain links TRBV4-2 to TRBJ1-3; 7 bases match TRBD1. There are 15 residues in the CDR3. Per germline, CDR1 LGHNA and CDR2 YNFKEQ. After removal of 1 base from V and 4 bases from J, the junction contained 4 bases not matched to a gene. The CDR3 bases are TGTGCCAGCAGCCAAGCGTCGGACAGGGGAAACACCATATATTTT. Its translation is CASSQASDRGNTIYF.

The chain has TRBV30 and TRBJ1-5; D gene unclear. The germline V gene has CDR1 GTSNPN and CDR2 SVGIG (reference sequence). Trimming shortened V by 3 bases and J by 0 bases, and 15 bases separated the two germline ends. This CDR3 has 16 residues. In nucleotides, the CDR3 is TGTGCCTGGAGCGCAGAGCGGCAGGTTAGCAATCAGCCCCAGCATTTT. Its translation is CAWSAERQVSNQPQHF.